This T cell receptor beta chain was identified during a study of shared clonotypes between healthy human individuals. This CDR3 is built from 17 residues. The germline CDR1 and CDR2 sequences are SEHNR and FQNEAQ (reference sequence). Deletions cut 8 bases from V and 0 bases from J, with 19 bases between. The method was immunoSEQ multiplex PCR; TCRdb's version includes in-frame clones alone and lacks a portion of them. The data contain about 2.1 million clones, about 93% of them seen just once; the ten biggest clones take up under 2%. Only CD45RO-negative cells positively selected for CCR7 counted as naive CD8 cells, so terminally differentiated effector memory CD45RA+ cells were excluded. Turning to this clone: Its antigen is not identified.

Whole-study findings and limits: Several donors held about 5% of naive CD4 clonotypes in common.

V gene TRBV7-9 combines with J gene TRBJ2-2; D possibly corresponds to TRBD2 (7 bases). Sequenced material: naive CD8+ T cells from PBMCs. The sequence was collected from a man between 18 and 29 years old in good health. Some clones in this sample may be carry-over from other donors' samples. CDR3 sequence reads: CASAPAGAGTNTGELFF. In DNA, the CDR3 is TGTGCCAGCGCCCCCGCGGGGGCAGGGACGAACACCGGGGAGCTGTTTTTT.